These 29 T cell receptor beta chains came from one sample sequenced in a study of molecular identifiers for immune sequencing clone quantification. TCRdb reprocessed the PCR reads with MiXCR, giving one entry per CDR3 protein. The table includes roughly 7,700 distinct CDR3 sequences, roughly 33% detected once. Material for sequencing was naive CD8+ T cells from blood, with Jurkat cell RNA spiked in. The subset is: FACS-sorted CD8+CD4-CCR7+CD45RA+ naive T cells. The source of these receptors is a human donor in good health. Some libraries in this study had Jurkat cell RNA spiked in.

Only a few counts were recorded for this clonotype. CDR3 region: CASSEITSPRGGELFF. The CDR3 nucleotides are TGTGCCAGCAGTGAAATCACTAGCCCAAGGGGCGGGGAGCTGTTTTTT. V is TRBV12-3 or TRBV12-4 and J is TRBJ2-2, with a tentative D call TRBD2 (6 bases). V gave up 5 bases and J gave up 7 bases, with 20 bases separating them. This CDR3 comprises 16 residues.

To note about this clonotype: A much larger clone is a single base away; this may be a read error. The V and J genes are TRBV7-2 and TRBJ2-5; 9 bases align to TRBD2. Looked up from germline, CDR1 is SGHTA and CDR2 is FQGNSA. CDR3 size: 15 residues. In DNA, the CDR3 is TGTGCCAGCAGAAATAGCGGGAGCGCCCGGTCGACCCAGTGCTTC. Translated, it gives CASRNSGSARSTQCF.

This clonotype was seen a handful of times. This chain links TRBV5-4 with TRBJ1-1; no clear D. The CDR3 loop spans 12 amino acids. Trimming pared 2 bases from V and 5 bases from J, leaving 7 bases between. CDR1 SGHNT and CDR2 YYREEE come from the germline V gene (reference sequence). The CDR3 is CASSFGETEAFF. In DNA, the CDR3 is TGTGCCAGCAGCTTCGGCGAGACTGAAGCTTTCTTT. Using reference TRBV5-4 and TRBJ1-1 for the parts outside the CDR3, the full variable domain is ETGVTQSPTHLIKTRGQQVTLRCSSQSGHNTVSWYQQALGQGPQFIFQYYREEENGRGNFPPRFSGLQFPNYSSELNVNALELDDSALYLCASSFGETEAFFGQGTRLTVV.

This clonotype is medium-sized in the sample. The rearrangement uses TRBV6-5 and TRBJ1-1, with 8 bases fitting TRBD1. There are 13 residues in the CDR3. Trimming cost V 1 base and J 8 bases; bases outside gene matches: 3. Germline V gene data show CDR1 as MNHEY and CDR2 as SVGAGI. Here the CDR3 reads CASSYFQGAEAFF. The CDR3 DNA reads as TGTGCCAGCAGTTACTTTCAGGGGGCGGAAGCTTTCTTT.

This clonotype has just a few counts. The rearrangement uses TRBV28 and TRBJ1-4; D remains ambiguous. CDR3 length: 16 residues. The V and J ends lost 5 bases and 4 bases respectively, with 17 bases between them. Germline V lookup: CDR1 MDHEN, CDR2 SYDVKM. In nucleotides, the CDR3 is TGTGCCAGCAGTACGTACCAAGGAGAAAGTAATGAAAAACTGTTTTTT. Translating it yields CASSTYQGESNEKLFF.

CDR3 coding DNA: TGCGCCAGCAGCCAAGATCTCTCGGGGTACGAGCAGTACTTC. This codes for CASSQDLSGYEQYF. This chain uses TRBV4-3 with TRBJ2-7, with D possibly being TRBD2 (5 bases). The CDR3 runs 14 residues. V lost 0 bases, J lost 4 bases, and 10 bases lay in between. CDR1 LGHNA and CDR2 YSLEER come from the germline V gene.

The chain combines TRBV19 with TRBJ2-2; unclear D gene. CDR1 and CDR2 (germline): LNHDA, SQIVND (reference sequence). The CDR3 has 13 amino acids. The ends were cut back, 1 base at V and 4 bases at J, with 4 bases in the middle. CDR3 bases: TGTGCCAGTAGTATAGGCCTCACCGGGGAGCTGTTTTTT. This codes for CASSIGLTGELFF.

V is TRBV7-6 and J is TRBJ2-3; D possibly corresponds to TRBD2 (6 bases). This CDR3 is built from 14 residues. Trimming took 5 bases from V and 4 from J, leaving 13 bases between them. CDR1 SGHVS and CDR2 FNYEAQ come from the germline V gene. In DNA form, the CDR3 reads TGTGCCAGCAGCCTCGTAGGCGGGGCAGATACGCAGTATTTT. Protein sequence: CASSLVGGADTQYF.

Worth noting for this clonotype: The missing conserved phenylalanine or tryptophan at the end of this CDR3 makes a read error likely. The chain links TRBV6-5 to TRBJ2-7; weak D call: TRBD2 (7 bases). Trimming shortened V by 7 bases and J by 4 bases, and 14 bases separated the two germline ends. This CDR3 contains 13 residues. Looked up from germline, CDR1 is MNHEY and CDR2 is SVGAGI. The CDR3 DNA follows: TGTGCCAGCACCGAGGGGGGGAGGTACGAGCAGTACATC. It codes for CASTEGGRYEQYI.

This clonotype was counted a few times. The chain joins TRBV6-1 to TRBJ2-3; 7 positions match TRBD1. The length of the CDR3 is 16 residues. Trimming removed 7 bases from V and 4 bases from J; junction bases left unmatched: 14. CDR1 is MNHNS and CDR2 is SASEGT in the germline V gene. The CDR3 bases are TGTGCCAGCAATCCTGGGCGAGGGGGCTCACCAGATACGCAGTATTTT. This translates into CASNPGRGGSPDTQYF.

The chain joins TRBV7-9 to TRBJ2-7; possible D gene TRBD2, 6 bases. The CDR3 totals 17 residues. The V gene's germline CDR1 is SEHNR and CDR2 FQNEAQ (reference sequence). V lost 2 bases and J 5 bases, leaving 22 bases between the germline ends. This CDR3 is CASSLLRIAETTNEQYF. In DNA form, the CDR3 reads TGTGCCAGCAGCTTACTGCGAATAGCGGAAACTACCAACGAGCAGTACTTC. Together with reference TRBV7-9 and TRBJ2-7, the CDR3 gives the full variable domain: DTGVSQNPRHKITKRGQNVTFRCDPISEHNRLYWYRQTLGQGPEFLTYFQNEAQLEKSRLLSDRFSAERPKGSFSTLEIQRTEQGDSAMYLCASSLLRIAETTNEQYFGPGTRLTVT.

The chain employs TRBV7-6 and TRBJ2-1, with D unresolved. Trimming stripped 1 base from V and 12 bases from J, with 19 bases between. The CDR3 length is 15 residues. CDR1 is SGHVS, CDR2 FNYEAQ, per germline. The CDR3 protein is CASSLGSSSYKGQFF. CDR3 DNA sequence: TGTGCCAGCAGCTTAGGTTCCAGCTCCTACAAAGGGCAGTTCTTC.

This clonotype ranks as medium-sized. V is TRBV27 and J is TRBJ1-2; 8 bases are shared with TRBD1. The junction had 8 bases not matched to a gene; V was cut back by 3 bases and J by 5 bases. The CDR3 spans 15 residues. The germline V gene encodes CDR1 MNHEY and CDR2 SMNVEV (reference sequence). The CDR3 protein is CASSFSQGAFYGYTF. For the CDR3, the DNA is TGTGCCAGCAGTTTTTCTCAGGGGGCGTTTTATGGCTACACCTTC.

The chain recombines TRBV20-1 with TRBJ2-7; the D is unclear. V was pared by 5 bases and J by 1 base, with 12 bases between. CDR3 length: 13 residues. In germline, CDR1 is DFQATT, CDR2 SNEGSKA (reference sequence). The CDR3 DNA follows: TGCAGTGCTCCGGGTTTGACGTCCTACGAGCAGTACTTC. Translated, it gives CSAPGLTSYEQYF.

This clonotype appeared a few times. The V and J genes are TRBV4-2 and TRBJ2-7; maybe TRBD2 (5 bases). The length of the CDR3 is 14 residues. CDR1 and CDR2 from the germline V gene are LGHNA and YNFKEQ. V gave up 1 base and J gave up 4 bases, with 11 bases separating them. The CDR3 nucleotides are TGTGCCAGCAGCCAAGGGAGGATATCTTACGAGCAGTACTTC. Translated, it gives CASSQGRISYEQYF.

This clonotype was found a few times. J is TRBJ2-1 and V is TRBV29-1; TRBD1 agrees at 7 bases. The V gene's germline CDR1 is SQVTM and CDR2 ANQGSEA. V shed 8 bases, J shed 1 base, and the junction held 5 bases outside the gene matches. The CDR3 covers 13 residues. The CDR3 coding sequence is TGCAGCCTCTTGACAGGGTCCTACAATGAGCAGTTCTTC. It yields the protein CSLLTGSYNEQFF.

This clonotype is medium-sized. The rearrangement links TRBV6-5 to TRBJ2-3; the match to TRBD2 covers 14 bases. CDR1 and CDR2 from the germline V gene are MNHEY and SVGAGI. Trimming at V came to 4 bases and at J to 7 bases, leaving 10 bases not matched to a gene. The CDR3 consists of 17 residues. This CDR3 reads CASSSPGTSGRRNTQYF. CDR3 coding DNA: TGTGCCAGCAGTTCGCCGGGGACTAGCGGGAGAAGGAATACGCAGTATTTT.

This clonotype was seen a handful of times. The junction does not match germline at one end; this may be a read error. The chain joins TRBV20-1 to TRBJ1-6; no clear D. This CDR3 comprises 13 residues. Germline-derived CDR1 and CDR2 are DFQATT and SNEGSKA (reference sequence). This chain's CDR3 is CCAASEVVAPLHF. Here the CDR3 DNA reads TGCTGTGCCGCGTCGGAGGTGGTTGCTCCCCTCCACTTT.

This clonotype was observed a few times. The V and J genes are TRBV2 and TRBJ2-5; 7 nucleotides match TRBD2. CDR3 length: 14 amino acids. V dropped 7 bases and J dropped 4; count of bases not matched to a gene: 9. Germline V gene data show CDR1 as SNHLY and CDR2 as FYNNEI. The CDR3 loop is CASMASGLVETQYF. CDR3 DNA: TGTGCCAGCATGGCTAGCGGTTTGGTAGAGACCCAGTACTTC. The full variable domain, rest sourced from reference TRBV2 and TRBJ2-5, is EPEVTQTPSHQVTQMGQEVILRCVPISNHLYFYWYRQILGQKVEFLVSFYNNEISEKSEIFDDQFSVERPDGSNFTLKIRSTKLEDSAMYFCASMASGLVETQYFGPGTRLLVL.

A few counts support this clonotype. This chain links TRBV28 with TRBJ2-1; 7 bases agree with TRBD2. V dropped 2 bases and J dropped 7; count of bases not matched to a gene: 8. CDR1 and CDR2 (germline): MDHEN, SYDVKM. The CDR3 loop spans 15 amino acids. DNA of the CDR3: TGTGCCAGCAGTTTAGGACTAGATAGTCTGAATGAGCAGTTCTTC. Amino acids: CASSLGLDSLNEQFF.

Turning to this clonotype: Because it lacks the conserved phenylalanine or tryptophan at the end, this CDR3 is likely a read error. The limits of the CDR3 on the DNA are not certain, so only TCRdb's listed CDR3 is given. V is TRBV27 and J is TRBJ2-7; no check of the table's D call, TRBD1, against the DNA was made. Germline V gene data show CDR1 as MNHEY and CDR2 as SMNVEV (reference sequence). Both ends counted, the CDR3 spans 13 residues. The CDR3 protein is CASSLLGGGEQSY.

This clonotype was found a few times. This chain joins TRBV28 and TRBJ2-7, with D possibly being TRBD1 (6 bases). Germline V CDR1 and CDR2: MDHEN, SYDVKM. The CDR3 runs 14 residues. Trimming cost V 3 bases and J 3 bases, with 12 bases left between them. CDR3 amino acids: CASSFGQGYYEQYF. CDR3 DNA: TGTGCCAGCAGTTTTGGGCAGGGGTACTACGAGCAGTACTTC.

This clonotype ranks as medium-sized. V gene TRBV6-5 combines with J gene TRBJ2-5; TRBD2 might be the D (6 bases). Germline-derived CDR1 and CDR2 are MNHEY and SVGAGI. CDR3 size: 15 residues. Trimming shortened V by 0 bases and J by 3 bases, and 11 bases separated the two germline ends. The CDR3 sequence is CASSYSRGEEETQYF. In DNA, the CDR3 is TGTGCCAGCAGTTACTCGAGAGGGGAGGAAGAGACCCAGTACTTC.

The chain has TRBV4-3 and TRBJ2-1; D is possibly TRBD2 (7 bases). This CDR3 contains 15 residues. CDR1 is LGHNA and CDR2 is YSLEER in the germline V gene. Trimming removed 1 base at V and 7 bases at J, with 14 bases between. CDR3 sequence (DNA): TGCGCCAGCAGCCAAGGGGGGCGGGAGAATAATGAGCAGTTCTTC. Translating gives CASSQGGRENNEQFF.

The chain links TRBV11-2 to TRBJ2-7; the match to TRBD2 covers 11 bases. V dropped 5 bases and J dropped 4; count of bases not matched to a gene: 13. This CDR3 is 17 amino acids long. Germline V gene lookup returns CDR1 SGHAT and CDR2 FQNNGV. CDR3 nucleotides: TGTGCCAGCAGCGGGTTCTCTAGCGGGAGGACCCCTTACGAGCAGTACTTC. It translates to CASSGFSSGRTPYEQYF. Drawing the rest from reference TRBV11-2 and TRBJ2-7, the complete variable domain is EAGVAQSPRYKIIEKRQSVAFWCNPISGHATLYWYQQILGQGPKLLIQFQNNGVVDDSQLPKDRFSAERLKGVDSTLKIQPAKLEDSAVYLCASSGFSSGRTPYEQYFGPGTRLTVT.

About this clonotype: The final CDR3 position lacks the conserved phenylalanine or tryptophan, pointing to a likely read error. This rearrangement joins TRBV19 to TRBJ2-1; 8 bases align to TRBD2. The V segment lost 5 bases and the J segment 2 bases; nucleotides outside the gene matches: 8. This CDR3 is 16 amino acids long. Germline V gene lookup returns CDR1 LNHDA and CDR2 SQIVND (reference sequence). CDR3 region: CASSLMVAGPYNEQFI. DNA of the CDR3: TGTGCCAGTAGTTTGATGGTAGCGGGACCCTACAATGAGCAGTTCATC.

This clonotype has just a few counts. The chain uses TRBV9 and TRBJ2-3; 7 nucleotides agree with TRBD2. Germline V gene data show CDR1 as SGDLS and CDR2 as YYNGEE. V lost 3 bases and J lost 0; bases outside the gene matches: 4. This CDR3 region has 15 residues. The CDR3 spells CASSEGLFSTDTQYF. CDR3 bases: TGTGCCAGCAGCGAGGGACTATTTAGCACAGATACGCAGTATTTT.

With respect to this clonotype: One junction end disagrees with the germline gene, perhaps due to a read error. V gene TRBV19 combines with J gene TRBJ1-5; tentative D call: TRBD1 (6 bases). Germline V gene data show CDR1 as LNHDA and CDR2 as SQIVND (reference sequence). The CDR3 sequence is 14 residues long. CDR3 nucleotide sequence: TGTGCCAGTGCGACAGGTTATAGCAATCAGCCCCGGCATTTT. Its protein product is CASATGYSNQPRHF.

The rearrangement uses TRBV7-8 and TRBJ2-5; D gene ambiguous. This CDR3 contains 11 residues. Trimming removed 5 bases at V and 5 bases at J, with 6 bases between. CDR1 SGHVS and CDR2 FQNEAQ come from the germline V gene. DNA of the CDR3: TGTGCCAGCAGCACCCGGGAGACCCAGTACTTC. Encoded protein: CASSTRETQYF. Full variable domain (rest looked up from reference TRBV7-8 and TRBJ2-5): GAGVSQSPRYKVAKRGQDVALRCDPISGHVSLFWYQQALGQGPEFLTYFQNEAQLDKSGLPSDRFFAERPEGSVSTLKIQRTQQEDSAVYLCASSTRETQYFGPGTRLLVL.